The clone carrying this TCR beta chain was recorded a few times. The antigen is unknown. Beta-chain TCR CDR3 regions were amplified from RNA transcripts. RT-PCR with HTBI primers came first, then second-round multiplex PCR. TCRdb used MiXCR to reprocess the multiplex PCR reads, holding one entry per CDR3 protein. The sample has some 750,000 distinct CDR3 sequences, around 40% seen once; the top ten hold 44%. The data stem from a study of Graves' ophthalmopathy and Graves' hyperthyroidism. Study-wide points: The authors also found most expanded thyroid clonotypes above 0.001 frequency in blood.

In this cohort, patients with other autoimmune diseases, uncontrolled infections, pregnancy or lactation were excluded. The PBMCs used were ones drawn from less than 12 ml of fresh peripheral blood. The V end lost 3 bases, the J end lost 8 bases, and 14 bases lay between the germline ends. The CDR3 consists of 14 residues. In germline, CDR1 is SGHRS, CDR2 YFSETQ. Sample: peripheral blood. The receptor was isolated from an adult man with Graves' ophthalmopathy. The chain combines TRBV5-1 with TRBJ1-4; a weak D match, TRBD1 (5 bases). CDR3: CASSSGRKVEKLFF. In DNA form, the CDR3 reads TGCGCCAGCAGCTCGGGACGGAAAGTCGAAAAACTGTTTTTT.